Below, 10 T cell receptor beta chains from the same sample are listed, as sequenced in a study of T cell responses to AZD1222 COVID-19 vaccine. The data were produced by immunoSEQ multiplex PCR, yet TCRdb's version contains in-frame clones alone and is incomplete. The repertoire includes about 28,000 clones, 78% of them detected once, and roughly 5.9% sits in the top ten. Specimen: peripheral blood, collected on day 0 of AZD1222 vaccination. These receptors were obtained from an adult in good health.

This clone was observed a few times. The chain combines TRBV27 with TRBJ2-7; D assignment may be TRBD1 or TRBD2 (5 bases each). This CDR3 is 15 amino acids long. CDR1 is MNHEY and CDR2 is SMNVEV in the germline V gene (reference sequence). V was pared by 5 bases and J by 7 bases, with 21 bases between. This CDR3 reads CASSRSGTLLGEQYV. CDR3 in DNA: TGTGCCAGCAGTAGGTCAGGGACCCTCTTAGGGGAGCAGTACGTC.

This clone was detected once. V gene TRBV19 combines with J gene TRBJ1-5; 9 nucleotides agree with TRBD1. CDR1 is LNHDA and CDR2 is SQIVND in the germline V gene (reference sequence). The ends lost 1 base at V and 8 bases at J; junction bases unmatched: 6. The CDR3 length is 15 residues. The DNA of the CDR3 is TGTGCCAGTAGTATAGGGACAGGGGCGTTTAAGCCCCAGCATTTT. This encodes CASSIGTGAFKPQHF. Supplemented by reference TRBV19 and TRBJ1-5, the full variable domain reads DGGITQSPKYLFRKEGQNVTLSCEQNLNHDAMYWYRQDPGQGLRLIYYSQIVNDFQKGDIAEGYSVSREKKESFPLTVTSAQKNPTAFYLCASSIGTGAFKPQHFGDGTRLSIL.

The CDR3 DNA follows: TGTGCCAGCAGCCCGCTAAGAGAGGCCTTGCCCGCCGGGGAGCTGTTTTTT. This translates into CASSPLREALPAGELFF. V is TRBV3-1 (or the pseudogene TRBV3-2) and J is TRBJ2-2; D gene unclear. V shed 4 bases and J shed 6 bases, with 21 bases lying between them. This CDR3 comprises 17 residues. CDR1 is LGHDT, CDR2 YNNKEL, per germline (reference sequence).

V and J are TRBV2 and TRBJ2-1, with no clear D. CDR3 length: 15 residues. The germline V gene encodes CDR1 SNHLY and CDR2 FYNNEI. The germline V and J ends were trimmed by 1 base and 0 bases, with 7 bases remaining between them. CDR3 sequence reads: CASSEGVSSYNEQFF. The CDR3 DNA follows: TGTGCCAGCAGTGAAGGGGTTAGCTCCTACAATGAGCAGTTCTTC.

The chain carries TRBV29-1 and TRBJ2-2; 8 bases align to TRBD1. Per germline, CDR1 SQVTM and CDR2 ANQGSEA. J gave up 2 bases and V 6 bases, and 8 bases lay outside the gene matches. The CDR3 consists of 15 residues. The CDR3 protein is CSVSSTGANTGELFF. For the CDR3, the DNA is TGCAGCGTGAGCTCGACAGGGGCCAACACCGGGGAGCTGTTTTTT.

The chain combines TRBV7-2 with TRBJ1-6; the D gene is possibly TRBD1 (5 bases). V was pared by 4 bases and J by 8 bases, with 9 bases between. Germline V gene sequence: CDR1 SGHTA, CDR2 FQGNSA. This CDR3 is built from 13 residues. This CDR3 is CASSSQGDSPLHF. The CDR3 coding sequence is TGTGCCAGCAGCTCCCAGGGCGATTCACCCCTCCACTTT.

The V call is TRBV2, the J call TRBJ2-7; D perhaps matches TRBD2 (5 bases). The CDR3 length is 12 residues. V was shortened by 8 bases and J by 6 bases, with 14 bases between the two germline ends. CDR1 is SNHLY, CDR2 FYNNEI, per germline. CDR3 sequence: CASGRTFGEQYV. In DNA, the CDR3 is TGTGCCAGCGGGAGAACCTTTGGCGAGCAGTACGTC.

The rearrangement uses TRBV7-2 and TRBJ1-5; D unresolved. Between the trimmed V and J ends, which lost 5 bases and 7 bases, there was a span of 15 bases. Germline CDR1 and CDR2: SGHTA and FQGNSA. The CDR3 loop spans 14 amino acids. CDR3 protein: CASSPQGIRQPQHF. DNA of the CDR3: TGTGCCAGCAGCCCCCAAGGTATCCGACAGCCCCAGCATTTT.

This chain connects TRBV5-1 to TRBJ2-1, with 11 bases lining up with TRBD2. The V gene end was trimmed by 2 bases and the J gene end by 7 bases; junction bases not matched to a gene: 2. From germline, CDR1 is SGHRS and CDR2 YFSETQ. The CDR3 spans 14 residues. In DNA, the CDR3 is TGCGCCAGCAGCTTACGACTAGCGGGGAATGAGCAGTTCTTC. Protein product: CASSLRLAGNEQFF.

The chain joins TRBV7-2 to TRBJ2-2; D might be TRBD1 (6 bases). Germline V gene sequence: CDR1 SGHTA, CDR2 FQGNSA. This CDR3 contains 15 residues. V gave up 5 bases and J gave up 3 bases, with 13 bases separating them. The DNA for the CDR3 is TGTGCCAGCAGCAACAGGGTTTATGACACCGGGGAGCTGTTTTTT. It translates to CASSNRVYDTGELFF.